This TCR beta chain was recorded in a study of blood T cells in healthy people across ages. A second PCR, run for roughly 7 to 12 cycles, used a sample-barcoded 5' primer plus a J-beta primer mix. Each CDR3 protein is one row after TCRdb ran MiXCR on the 5' RACE reads. The repertoire holds roughly 730,000 distinct CDR3 sequences, roughly 56% seen once, with about a quarter in the top ten. Regarding the study as a whole: TCR beta diversity, measured per million T cells, fell in a roughly linear way with age. CMV infection status of these donors was not known.

The authors isolated at least 7 million PBMCs per sample. The CDR3 sequence is 14 residues long. Unmatched junction bases numbered 5, after V lost 0 bases and J lost 6 bases. Looked up from germline, CDR1 is DFQATT and CDR2 is SNEGSKA (reference sequence). Worth noting for this clonotype: Its antigen is unknown.

The source material was blood. The chain has TRBV20-1 and TRBJ1-2; TRBD1 matches 9 bases. This sequence was found in a middle-aged man in good health. CDR3 bases: TGCAGTGCTAGAGAAGAACAGGGGGCGGATGGCTACACCTTC. It codes for CSAREEQGADGYTF.